This T cell receptor (beta chain) was identified in a study of OX40 agonist ivuxolimab in advanced cancers. Looking at the study overall: Intravenous ivuxolimab at 0.01 to 10 mg/kg was given to patients every 2 weeks. Study results and limitations: Among the least clonally expanded were partial responders at 0.1-3.0 mg/kg. More expanded clones were seen, on average, in CD8+ T cells than in CD4+.

Autoimmune disease history or systemic immunosuppression meant exclusion. This clone was counted a single time. Its target is unknown. Assay: immunoSEQ multiplex PCR; the TCRdb copy retains only in-frame clones and omits some. Here the sample spans 40,000 to 50,000 clones, 91% being singletons. There are 14 residues in the CDR3. Germline V CDR1 and CDR2: SGDLS, YYNGEE. The V and J ends lost 3 bases and 5 bases respectively, with 14 bases between them. Sequenced here: CD4+ or CD8+ T cells sorted from blood, sampled in a trial of the OX40 agonist ivuxolimab. The TCR comes from an adult with an advanced solid tumor such as melanoma, head and neck, liver or kidney cancer. This chain uses TRBV9 with TRBJ1-1, with a tentative D call TRBD1 (5 bases). The CDR3: CASSARWGDTEAFF. The DNA of the CDR3 is TGTGCCAGCAGCGCGAGGTGGGGCGATACTGAAGCTTTCTTT.